This T cell receptor (beta chain) is from a study of blood T cells in healthy people across ages. The authors ran a second PCR of 7 to 11 cycles using a sample-barcoded 5' primer and a J-beta primer mix. TCRdb processed the 5' RACE reads anew with MiXCR; each CDR3 protein has one entry. In the table there are some 1.5 million distinct CDR3 sequences, 40% to 45% of which are singletons. Trimming pared 4 bases from V and 4 bases from J, leaving 17 bases between. The CDR3 has 16 residues. Per the germline V gene, CDR1 is MGHRA and CDR2 is YSYEKL. As to this clonotype: Antigen: not known.

The study's findings and limits: CMV infection status of these donors was not known.

J is TRBJ1-5 and V is TRBV4-1, with a weak D call TRBD1 (5 bases). The sequence was collected from a woman aged 18-29 years in good health. Specimen: blood. The CDR3 spells CASSPTFLQANQPQHF. The CDR3 nucleotides are TGCGCCAGCAGCCCAACGTTTCTACAGGCAAATCAGCCCCAGCATTTT.